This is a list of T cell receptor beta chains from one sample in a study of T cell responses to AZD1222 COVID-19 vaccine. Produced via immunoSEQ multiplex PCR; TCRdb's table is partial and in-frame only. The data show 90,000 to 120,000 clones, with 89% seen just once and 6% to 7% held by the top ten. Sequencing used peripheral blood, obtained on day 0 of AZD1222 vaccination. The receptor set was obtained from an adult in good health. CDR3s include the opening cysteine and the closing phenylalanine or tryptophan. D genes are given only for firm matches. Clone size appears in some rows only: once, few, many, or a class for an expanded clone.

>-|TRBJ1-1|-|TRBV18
CASLTTSTANTEAFF
TGTGCCAGCCTAACTACCTCGACAGCGAACACTGAAGCTTTCTTT
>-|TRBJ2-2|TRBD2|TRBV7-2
CASSFAGVIGELFF
TGTGCCAGCAGCTTTGCGGGAGTGATCGGGGAGCTGTTTTTT
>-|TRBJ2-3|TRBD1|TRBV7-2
CASRYIPVAGGADTQYF
TGTGCCAGCAGATATATCCCCGTGGCAGGGGGCGCAGATACGCAGTATTTT
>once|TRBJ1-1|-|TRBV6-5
CASSPARGGPTEAFF
TGTGCCAGCAGCCCAGCCCGGGGGGGTCCCACTGAAGCTTTCTTT
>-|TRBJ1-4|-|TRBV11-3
CASSLDGEKLFF
TGTGCCAGCAGCTTAGACGGGGAAAAACTGTTTTTT
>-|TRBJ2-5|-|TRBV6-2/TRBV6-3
CASNPGTEETQYF
TGTGCCAGCAACCCCGGGACTGAAGAGACCCAGTACTTC
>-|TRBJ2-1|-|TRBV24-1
CATSDNLGVAYNEQFF
TGTGCCACCAGTGATAACTTAGGGGTGGCTTACAATGAGCAGTTCTTC
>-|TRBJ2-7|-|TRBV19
CASSPRGALSYEQYF
TGTGCCAGTAGCCCCAGGGGGGCACTCTCCTACGAGCAGTACTTC
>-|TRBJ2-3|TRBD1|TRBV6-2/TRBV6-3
CASSYRRQGTPSTDTQYF
TGTGCCAGCAGTTACCGTCGACAGGGGACCCCAAGCACAGATACGCAGTATTTT
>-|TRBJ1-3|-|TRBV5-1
CASRIQGGNTIYF
TGCGCCAGCAGGATCCAGGGGGGAAACACCATATATTTT
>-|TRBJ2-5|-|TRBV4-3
CASSQDWRAQETQYF
TGCGCCAGCAGCCAAGACTGGCGGGCCCAAGAGACCCAGTACTTC
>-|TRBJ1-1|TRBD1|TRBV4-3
CASSQGPGGWNTEAFF
TGCGCCAGCAGCCAAGGTCCAGGGGGCTGGAACACTGAAGCTTTCTTT
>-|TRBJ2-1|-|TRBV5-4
CASSEGPYNEQFF
TGTGCCAGCAGCGAGGGACCCTACAATGAGCAGTTCTTC
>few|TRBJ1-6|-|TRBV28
CASSLLNSPLHF
TGTGCCAGCAGTTTGCTTAATTCACCCCTCCACTTT
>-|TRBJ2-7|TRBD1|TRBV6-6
CASSPERTGSREQYF
TGTGCCAGCAGTCCCGAGAGGACAGGCTCCCGAGAGCAGTACTTC
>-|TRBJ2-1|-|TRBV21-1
CATPGTSGNAYNEQFF
TGTGCCACCCCGGGGACTAGCGGGAACGCCTACAATGAGCAGTTCTTC